Below, 4 T cell receptor beta chains from the same sample are listed, as sequenced in a study of post-analysis software for immune sequencing data. Tagging with unique molecular identifiers was a feature of the TCR beta cDNA libraries. TCRdb reprocessed the PCR reads with MiXCR, giving one entry per CDR3 protein. The sample consists of fewer than 850,000 distinct CDR3 sequences, 25% to 30% of them appearing once. What these receptors recognize is not known. Points from the study as a whole: Patients had higher frequencies than controls of roughly five TRBV segments, including TRBV5-6, TRBV5-1 and TRBV20-1.

Source material: blood. These receptors were collected from a girl aged 10 to 17 with multiple sclerosis.

This clonotype has at least ten counts. The chain is built from TRBV3-1 and TRBJ2-5; the D is unclear. This CDR3 region has 14 residues. CDR1 and CDR2 from the germline V gene are LGHDT and YNNKEL (reference sequence). V was cut by 4 bases and J by 10 bases, with 19 bases left in between. CDR3 coding DNA: TGTGCCAGCAGCCCAAGTGGGATATTGCCCGACCAGTACTTC. It translates to CASSPSGILPDQYF.

The chain couples TRBV7-9 to TRBJ1-5; maybe TRBD1 (6 bases). Trimming pared 2 bases from V and 3 bases from J, leaving 8 bases between. CDR1 and CDR2 from the germline V gene are SEHNR and FQNEAQ (reference sequence). The CDR3 covers 14 residues. CDR3: CASSLQGNNQPQHF. In nucleotides, the CDR3 is TGTGCCAGCAGCTTACAGGGGAACAATCAGCCCCAGCATTTT. The full variable domain, completed using reference TRBV7-9 and TRBJ1-5, is DTGVSQNPRHKITKRGQNVTFRCDPISEHNRLYWYRQTLGQGPEFLTYFQNEAQLEKSRLLSDRFSAERPKGSFSTLEIQRTEQGDSAMYLCASSLQGNNQPQHFGDGTRLSIL.

The chain carries TRBV7-2 and TRBJ1-2; TRBD1 agrees at 12 bases. The CDR3 length is 16 residues. Unmatched junction bases numbered 5, after V lost 6 bases and J lost 0 bases. Germline V lookup: CDR1 SGHTA, CDR2 FQGNSA. Here the CDR3 reads CASRSGQGAPNYGYTF. DNA for the CDR3: TGTGCCAGCAGATCGGGACAGGGGGCTCCTAACTATGGCTACACCTTC. Full variable domain (rest looked up from reference TRBV7-2 and TRBJ1-2): GAGVSQSPSNKVTEKGKDVELRCDPISGHTALYWYRQSLGQGLEFLIYFQGNSAPDKSGLPSDRFSAERTGGSVSTLTIQRTQQEDSAVYLCASRSGQGAPNYGYTFGSGTRLTVV.

The chain couples TRBV7-6 to TRBJ2-5, with D perhaps TRBD1 (6 bases). The CDR3 covers 15 residues. CDR1 and CDR2 (germline): SGHVS, FNYEAQ. V lost 2 bases, J lost 2 bases, and 12 bases lay in between. The CDR3 reads CASSLWPDSQETQYF. The CDR3 nucleotides are TGTGCCAGCAGCTTATGGCCGGACAGTCAAGAGACCCAGTACTTC. The whole variable domain, remainder taken from reference TRBV7-6 and TRBJ2-5, is GAGVSQSPRYKVTKRGQDVALRCDPISGHVSLYWYRQALGQGPEFLTYFNYEAQQDKSGLPNDRFSAERPEGSISTLTIQRTEQRDSAMYRCASSLWPDSQETQYFGPGTRLLVL.